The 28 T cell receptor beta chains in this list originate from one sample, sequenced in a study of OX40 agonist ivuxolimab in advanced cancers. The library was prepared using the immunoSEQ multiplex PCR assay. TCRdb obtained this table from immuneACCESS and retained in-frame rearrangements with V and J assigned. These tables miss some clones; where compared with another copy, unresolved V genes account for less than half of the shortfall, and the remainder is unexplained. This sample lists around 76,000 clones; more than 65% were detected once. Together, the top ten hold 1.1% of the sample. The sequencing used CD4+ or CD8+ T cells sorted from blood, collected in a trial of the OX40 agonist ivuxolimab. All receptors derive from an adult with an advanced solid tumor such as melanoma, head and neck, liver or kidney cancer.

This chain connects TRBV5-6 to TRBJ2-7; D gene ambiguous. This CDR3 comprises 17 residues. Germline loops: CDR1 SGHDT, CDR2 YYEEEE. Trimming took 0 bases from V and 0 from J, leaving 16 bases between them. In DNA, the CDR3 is TGTGCCAGCAGCTTGGCCTATATCAAATCGAGCTCCTACGAGCAGTACTTC. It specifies CASSLAYIKSSSYEQYF.

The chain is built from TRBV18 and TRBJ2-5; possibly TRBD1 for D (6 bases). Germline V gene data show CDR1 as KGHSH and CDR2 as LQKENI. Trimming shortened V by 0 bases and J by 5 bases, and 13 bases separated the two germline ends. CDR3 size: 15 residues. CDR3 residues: CASSPPGRGVETQYF. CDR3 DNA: TGTGCCAGCTCACCACCAGGCAGGGGCGTCGAGACCCAGTACTTC.

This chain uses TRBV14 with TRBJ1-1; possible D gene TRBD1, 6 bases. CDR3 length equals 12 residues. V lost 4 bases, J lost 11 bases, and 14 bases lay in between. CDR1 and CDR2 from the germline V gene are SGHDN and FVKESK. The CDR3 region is CASSLGGLGAFF. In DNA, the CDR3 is TGTGCCAGCAGCCTGGGGGGCCTCGGGGCTTTCTTT.

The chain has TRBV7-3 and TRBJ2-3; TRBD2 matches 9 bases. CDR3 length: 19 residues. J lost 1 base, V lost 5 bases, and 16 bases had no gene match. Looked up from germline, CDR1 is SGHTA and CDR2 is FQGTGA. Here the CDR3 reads CASSLGLAGDLRGTDTQYF. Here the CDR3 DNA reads TGTGCCAGCAGCCTAGGGTTAGCGGGGGATCTAAGGGGCACAGATACGCAGTATTTT.

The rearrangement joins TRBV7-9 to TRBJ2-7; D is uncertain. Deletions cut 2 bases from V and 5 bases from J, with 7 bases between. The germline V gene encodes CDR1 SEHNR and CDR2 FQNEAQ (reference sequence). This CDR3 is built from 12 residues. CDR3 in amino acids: CASSLRRDEQYF. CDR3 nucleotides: TGTGCCAGCAGCTTAAGAAGGGACGAGCAGTACTTC.

The CDR3 region has the DNA TGTGCCAGCTCACCACCGACCTCTCGAGGCACCGGGGAGCTGTTTTTT. The encoded protein is CASSPPTSRGTGELFF. V and J are TRBV18 and TRBJ2-2; D gene ambiguous. The CDR3 runs to 16 residues. Germline values: CDR1 KGHSH, CDR2 LQKENI. Deletions cut 0 bases from V and 4 bases from J, with 12 bases between.

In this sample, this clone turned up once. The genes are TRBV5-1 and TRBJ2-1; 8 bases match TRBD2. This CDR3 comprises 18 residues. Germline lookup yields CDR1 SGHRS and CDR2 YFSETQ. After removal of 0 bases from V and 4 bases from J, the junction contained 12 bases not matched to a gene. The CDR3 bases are TGCGCCAGCAGCTTGGGAGCGGGGGCCGTGTTAAATTACAATGAGCAGTTCTTC. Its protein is CASSLGAGAVLNYNEQFF.

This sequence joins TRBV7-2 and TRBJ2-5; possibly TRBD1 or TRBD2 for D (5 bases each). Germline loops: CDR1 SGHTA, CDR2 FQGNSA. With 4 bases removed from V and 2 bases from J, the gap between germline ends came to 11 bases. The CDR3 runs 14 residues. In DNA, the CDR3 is TGTGCCAGCAGCTCTTGGGGGATACAAGAGACCCAGTACTTC. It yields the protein CASSSWGIQETQYF.

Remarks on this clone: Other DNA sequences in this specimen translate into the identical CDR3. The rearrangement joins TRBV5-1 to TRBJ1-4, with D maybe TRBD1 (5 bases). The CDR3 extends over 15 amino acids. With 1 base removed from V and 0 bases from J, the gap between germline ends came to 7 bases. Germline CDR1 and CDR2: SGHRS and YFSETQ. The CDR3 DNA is TGCGCCAGCAGCTTGAGGGGTGCAACTAATGAAAAACTGTTTTTT. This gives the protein CASSLRGATNEKLFF.

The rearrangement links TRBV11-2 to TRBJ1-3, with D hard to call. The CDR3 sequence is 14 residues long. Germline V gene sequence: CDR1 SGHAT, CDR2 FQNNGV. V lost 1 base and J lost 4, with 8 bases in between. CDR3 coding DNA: TGTGCCAGCAGCTTAGGGAATCTCGGAAACACCATATATTTT. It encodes CASSLGNLGNTIYF.

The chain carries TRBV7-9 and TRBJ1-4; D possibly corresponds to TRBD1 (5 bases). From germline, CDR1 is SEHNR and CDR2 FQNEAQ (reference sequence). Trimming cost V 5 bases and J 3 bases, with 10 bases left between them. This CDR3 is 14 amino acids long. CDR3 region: CASSPRDPNEKLFF. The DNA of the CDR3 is TGTGCCAGCAGCCCCCGGGACCCTAATGAAAAACTGTTTTTT.

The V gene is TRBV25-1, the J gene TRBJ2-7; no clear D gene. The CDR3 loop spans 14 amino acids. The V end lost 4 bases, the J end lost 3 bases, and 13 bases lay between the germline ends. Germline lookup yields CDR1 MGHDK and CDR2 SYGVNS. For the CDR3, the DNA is TGTGCCAGCAGTGTCGGCACTCAAGGCTACGAGCAGTACTTC. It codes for CASSVGTQGYEQYF.

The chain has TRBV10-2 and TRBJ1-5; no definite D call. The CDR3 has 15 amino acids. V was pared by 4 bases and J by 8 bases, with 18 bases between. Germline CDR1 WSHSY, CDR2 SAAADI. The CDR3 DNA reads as TGCGCCAGCAGTGGTCAGAGAGGGCATAGGGAGCCCCAGCATTTT. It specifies CASSGQRGHREPQHF.

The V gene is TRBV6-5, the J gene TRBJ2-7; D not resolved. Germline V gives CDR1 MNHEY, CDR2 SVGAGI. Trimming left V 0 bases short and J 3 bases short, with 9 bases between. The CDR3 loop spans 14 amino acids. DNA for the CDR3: TGTGCCAGCAGTTACTCCACATCCCTCTACGAGCAGTACTTC. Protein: CASSYSTSLYEQYF.

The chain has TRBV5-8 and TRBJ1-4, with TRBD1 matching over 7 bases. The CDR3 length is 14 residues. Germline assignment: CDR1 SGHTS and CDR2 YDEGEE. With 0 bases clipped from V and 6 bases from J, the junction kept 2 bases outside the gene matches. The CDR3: CASSLGQGHEKLFF. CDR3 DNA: TGTGCCAGCAGCTTGGGACAGGGACATGAAAAACTGTTTTTT.

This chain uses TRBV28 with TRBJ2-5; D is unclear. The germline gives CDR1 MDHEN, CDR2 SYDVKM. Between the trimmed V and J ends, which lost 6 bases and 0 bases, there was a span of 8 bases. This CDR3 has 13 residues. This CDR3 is CASRPMNQETQYF. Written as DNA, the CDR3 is TGTGCCAGCAGGCCCATGAACCAAGAGACCCAGTACTTC.

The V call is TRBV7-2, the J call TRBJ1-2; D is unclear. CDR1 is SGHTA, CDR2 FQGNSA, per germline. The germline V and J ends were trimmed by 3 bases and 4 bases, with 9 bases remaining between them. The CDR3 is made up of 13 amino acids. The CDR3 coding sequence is TGTGCCAGCAGCTTTGACCGGGTCTATGGCTACACCTTC. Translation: CASSFDRVYGYTF.

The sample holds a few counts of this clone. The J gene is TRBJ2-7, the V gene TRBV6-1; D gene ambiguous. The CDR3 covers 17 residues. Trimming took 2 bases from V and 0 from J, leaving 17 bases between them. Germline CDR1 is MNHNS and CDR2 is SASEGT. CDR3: CASSELLRAASSYEQYF. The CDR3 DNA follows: TGTGCCAGCAGTGAATTATTAAGGGCCGCTAGCTCCTACGAGCAGTACTTC.

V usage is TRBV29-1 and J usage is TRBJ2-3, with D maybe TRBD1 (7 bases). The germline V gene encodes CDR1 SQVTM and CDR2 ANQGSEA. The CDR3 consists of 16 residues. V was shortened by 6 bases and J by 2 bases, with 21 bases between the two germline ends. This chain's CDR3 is CSVKGRTGLNTDTQYF. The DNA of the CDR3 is TGCAGCGTGAAGGGGAGGACAGGTCTAAACACAGATACGCAGTATTTT.

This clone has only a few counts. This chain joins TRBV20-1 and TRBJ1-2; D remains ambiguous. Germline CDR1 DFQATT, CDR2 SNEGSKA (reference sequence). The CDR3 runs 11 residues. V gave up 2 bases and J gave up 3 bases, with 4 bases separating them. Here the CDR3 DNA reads TGCAGTGCTAGAAAGGACTATGGCTACACCTTC. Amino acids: CSARKDYGYTF.

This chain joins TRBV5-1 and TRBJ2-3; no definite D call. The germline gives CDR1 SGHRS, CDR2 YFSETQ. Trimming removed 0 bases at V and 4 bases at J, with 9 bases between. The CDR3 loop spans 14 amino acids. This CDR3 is CASSLAVVPDTQYF. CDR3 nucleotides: TGCGCCAGCAGCTTGGCCGTAGTCCCAGATACGCAGTATTTT.

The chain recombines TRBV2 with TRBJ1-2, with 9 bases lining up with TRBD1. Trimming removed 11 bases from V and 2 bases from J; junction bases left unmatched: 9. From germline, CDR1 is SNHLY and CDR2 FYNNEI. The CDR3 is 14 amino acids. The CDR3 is CAGKPQGANYGYTF. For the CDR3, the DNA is TGTGCCGGAAAGCCACAGGGGGCAAACTATGGCTACACCTTC.

The CDR3 loop reads CASSTGQRGANEQFF. The CDR3 region has the DNA TGTGCCAGCAGCACAGGTCAGCGGGGGGCCAATGAGCAGTTCTTC. The chain recombines TRBV6-5 with TRBJ2-1; 9 positions match TRBD2. The CDR3 is made up of 15 amino acids. Germline CDR1 and CDR2: MNHEY and SVGAGI. The V and J ends lost 6 bases and 6 bases, in that order; junction bases with no gene match: 9.

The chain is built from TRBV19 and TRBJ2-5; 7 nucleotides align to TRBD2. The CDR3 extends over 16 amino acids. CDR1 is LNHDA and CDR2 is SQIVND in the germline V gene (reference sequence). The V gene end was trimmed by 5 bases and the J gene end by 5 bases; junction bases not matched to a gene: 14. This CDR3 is CASSPGGTTSRETQYF. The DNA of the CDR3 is TGTGCCAGTAGTCCCGGGGGGACCACGTCCAGGGAGACCCAGTACTTC.

In nucleotides, the CDR3 is TGTGCCAGCAGCGTAGTAGAGGCCGGGGAGCTGTTTTTT. It is translated as CASSVVEAGELFF. The rearrangement uses TRBV9 and TRBJ2-2; D gene ambiguous. The CDR3 totals 13 residues. The germline V gene has CDR1 SGDLS and CDR2 YYNGEE. The germline V and J ends were trimmed by 0 bases and 6 bases, with 6 bases remaining between them.

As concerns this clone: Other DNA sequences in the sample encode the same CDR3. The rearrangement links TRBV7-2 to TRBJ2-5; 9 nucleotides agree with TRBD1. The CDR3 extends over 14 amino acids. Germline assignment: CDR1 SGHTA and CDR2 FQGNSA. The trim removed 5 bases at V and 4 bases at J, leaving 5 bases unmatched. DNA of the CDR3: TGTGCCAGCAGCCCGGGACAGGGCGGAGAGACCCAGTACTTC. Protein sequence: CASSPGQGGETQYF. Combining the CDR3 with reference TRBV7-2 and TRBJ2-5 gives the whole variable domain GAGVSQSPSNKVTEKGKDVELRCDPISGHTALYWYRQSLGQGLEFLIYFQGNSAPDKSGLPSDRFSAERTGGSVSTLTIQRTQQEDSAVYLCASSPGQGGETQYFGPGTRLLVL.

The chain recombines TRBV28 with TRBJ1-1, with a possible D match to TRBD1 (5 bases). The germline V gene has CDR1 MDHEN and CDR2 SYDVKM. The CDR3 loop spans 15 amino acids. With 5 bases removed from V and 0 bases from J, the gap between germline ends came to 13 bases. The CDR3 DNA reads TGTGCCAGCAGTCCCCCCGCAGGGATGAACACTGAAGCTTTCTTT. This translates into CASSPPAGMNTEAFF.

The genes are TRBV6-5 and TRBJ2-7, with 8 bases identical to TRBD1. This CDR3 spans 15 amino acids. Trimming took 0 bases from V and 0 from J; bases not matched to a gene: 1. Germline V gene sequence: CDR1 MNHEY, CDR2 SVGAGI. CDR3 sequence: CASSYSTGDSYEQYF. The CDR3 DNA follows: TGTGCCAGCAGTTACTCGACAGGGGACTCCTACGAGCAGTACTTC.